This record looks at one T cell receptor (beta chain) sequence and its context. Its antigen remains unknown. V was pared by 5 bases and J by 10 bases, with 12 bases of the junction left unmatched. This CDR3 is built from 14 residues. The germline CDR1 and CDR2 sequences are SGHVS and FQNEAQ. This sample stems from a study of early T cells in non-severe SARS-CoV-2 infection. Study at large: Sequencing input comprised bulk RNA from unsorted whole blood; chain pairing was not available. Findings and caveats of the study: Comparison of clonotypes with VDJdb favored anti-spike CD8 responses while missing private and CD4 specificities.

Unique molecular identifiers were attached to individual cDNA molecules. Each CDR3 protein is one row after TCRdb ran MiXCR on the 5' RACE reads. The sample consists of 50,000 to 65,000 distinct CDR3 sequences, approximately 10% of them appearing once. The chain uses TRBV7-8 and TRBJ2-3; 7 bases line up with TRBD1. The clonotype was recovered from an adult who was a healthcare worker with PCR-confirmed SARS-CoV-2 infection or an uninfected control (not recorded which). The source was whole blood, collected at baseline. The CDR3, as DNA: TGTGCCAGCAGCCTGAGGGACAGTGTGTTCGCGCAGTATTTT. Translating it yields CASSLRDSVFAQYF. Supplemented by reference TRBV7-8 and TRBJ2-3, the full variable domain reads GAGVSQSPRYKVAKRGQDVALRCDPISGHVSLFWYQQALGQGPEFLTYFQNEAQLDKSGLPSDRFFAERPEGSVSTLKIQRTQQEDSAVYLCASSLRDSVFAQYFGPGTRLTVL.